Each of the 25 T cell receptor beta chains below was sequenced from the same sample in a study of identical twins. One entry per CDR3 protein results from TCRdb running MiXCR on the 5' RACE reads. In the table there are approximately 620,000 distinct CDR3 sequences, around 8.3% of which are singletons. This same sample was also taken into another study, of yellow fever vaccine responses in identical twins.

The specimen sequenced was PBMCs. Receptors were obtained from a woman in her late teens or twenties in good health.

This clonotype was seen only a few times. V is TRBV10-3 and J is TRBJ2-5, with 10 bases aligning to TRBD2. The CDR3 runs 14 residues. Germline CDR1 and CDR2: ENHRY and SYGVKD. Trimming took 5 bases from V and 2 from J; bases not matched to a gene: 2. Written as DNA, the CDR3 is TGTGCCATCAGTATGACTAGCGGGCAAGAGACCCAGTACTTC. Translation gives CAISMTSGQETQYF.

This clonotype came up a few times. The chain links TRBV12-3 or TRBV12-4 to TRBJ2-1, with TRBD2 matching over 13 bases. With V trimmed by 5 bases and J by 7 bases, 20 bases remained unmatched. There are 20 residues in the CDR3. For the CDR3, the DNA is TGTGCCAGCAGTCCCCAAGGGGGGCTAGGACTAGCGGGGGAGTCTAATGAGCAGTTCTTC. Protein sequence: CASSPQGGLGLAGESNEQFF.

In regard to this clonotype: The junction departs from the called germline gene at one end, perhaps through a read error. This CDR3 is CASSRGALGEKYF. CDR3 nucleotide sequence: TGTGCCAGCAGTCGGGGGGCCTTGGGCGAGAAGTACTTC. This sequence joins TRBV6-6 and TRBJ2-7; tentative D call: TRBD2 (7 bases). Germline V gives CDR1 MNHNY, CDR2 SVGAGI (reference sequence). The CDR3 has 13 residues.

The chain combines TRBV29-1 with TRBJ1-1; D might be TRBD1 (5 bases). The V end lost 1 base, the J end lost 1 base, and 10 bases lay between the germline ends. The CDR3 is 14 amino acids. The germline V gene encodes CDR1 SQVTM and CDR2 ANQGSEA. The CDR3, as DNA: TGCAGCGTTGAAGTAGCGGGGACGAACACTGAAGCTTTCTTT. It encodes CSVEVAGTNTEAFF.

The sample holds a few counts of this clonotype. V is TRBV20-1 and J is TRBJ2-5; 12 nucleotides agree with TRBD2. The CDR3 loop spans 14 amino acids. Germline V gene sequence: CDR1 DFQATT, CDR2 SNEGSKA (reference sequence). Unmatched junction bases numbered 3, after V lost 2 bases and J lost 5 bases. The DNA for the CDR3 is TGCAGTGCTAGACTAGCGGGGGGGCTGGAGACCCAGTACTTC. This gives the protein CSARLAGGLETQYF.

This clonotype was seen at least ten times. The chain has TRBV28 and TRBJ2-7, with 12 bases fitting TRBD2. CDR1 and CDR2 (germline): MDHEN, SYDVKM. This CDR3 is 15 amino acids long. Trimming at V came to 5 bases and at J to 6 bases, leaving 8 bases not matched to a gene. The CDR3 reads CASSRRLAGAGEQYF. The CDR3, as DNA: TGTGCCAGCAGTCGTCGACTAGCGGGAGCGGGCGAGCAGTACTTC.

The chain combines TRBV7-3 with TRBJ2-3; TRBD2 aligns across 8 bases. The CDR3 sequence is 14 residues long. Germline lookup yields CDR1 SGHTA and CDR2 FQGTGA. J was trimmed by 6 bases and V by 3 bases; bases with no gene match: 5. Here the CDR3 reads CASSFGTSLDTQYF. CDR3 DNA: TGTGCCAGCAGCTTTGGGACTAGTTTGGATACGCAGTATTTT. Full variable domain (rest looked up from reference TRBV7-3 and TRBJ2-3): GAGVSQTPSNKVTEKGKYVELRCDPISGHTALYWYRQSLGQGPEFLIYFQGTGAADDSGLPNDRFFAVRPEGSVSTLKIQRTERGDSAVYLCASSFGTSLDTQYFGPGTRLTVL.

This clonotype has more than one count but fewer than ten. The chain recombines TRBV7-9 with TRBJ2-5; 9 nucleotides match TRBD1. The V gene's germline CDR1 is SEHNR and CDR2 FQNEAQ (reference sequence). The V and J ends lost 1 base and 3 bases, in that order; junction bases with no gene match: 6. The CDR3 covers 16 residues. DNA for the CDR3: TGTGCCAGCAGCTTAGTGGCCGGGACAGGGAAAGAGACCCAGTACTTC. It encodes CASSLVAGTGKETQYF.

The gene calls are TRBV6-5 and TRBJ2-7; no definite D call. Germline values: CDR1 MNHEY, CDR2 SVGAGI. Trimming pared 2 bases from V and 5 bases from J, leaving 7 bases between. There are 12 residues in the CDR3. CDR3 residues: CASSYGTNEQYF. CDR3 nucleotide sequence: TGTGCCAGCAGTTACGGAACGAACGAGCAGTACTTC.

This clonotype was counted only a few times. The chain recombines TRBV28 with TRBJ2-3, with D unclear. Germline V gives CDR1 MDHEN, CDR2 SYDVKM. CDR3 length: 12 amino acids. V lost 8 bases and J 4 bases, leaving 10 bases between the germline ends. The CDR3 DNA reads TGTGCCAGCGGTAGGGATGCAGATACGCAGTATTTT. Residues: CASGRDADTQYF.

This clonotype was recorded a few times. V is TRBV28 and J is TRBJ2-2; 9 bases match TRBD2. Trimming cost V 4 bases and J 5 bases; bases outside gene matches: 8. The germline V gene has CDR1 MDHEN and CDR2 SYDVKM. The CDR3 totals 16 residues. The CDR3 DNA follows: TGTGCCAGCAGTTCCATAGCGGGGGCCGGAACCGGGGAGCTGTTTTTT. This sequence encodes CASSSIAGAGTGELFF.

As regards this clonotype: The junction and the germline gene differ at one end; a read error may be behind it. J is TRBJ2-5 and V is TRBV4-3; 7 positions match TRBD1. There are 15 residues in the CDR3. Germline V gene lookup returns CDR1 LGHNA and CDR2 YSLEER. CDR3 DNA sequence: TGCGCCAGCAGCTCGGGACAGACTCACCAAGAGGCCCAGTACTTC. Translating gives CASSSGQTHQEAQYF.

This clonotype was counted many times. The chain joins TRBV5-1 to TRBJ1-6, with D unclear. The germline V gene encodes CDR1 SGHRS and CDR2 YFSETQ. The ends were cut back, 4 bases at V and 5 bases at J, with 10 bases in the middle. There are 14 residues in the CDR3. The CDR3: CASSPGVNNSPLHF. CDR3 bases: TGCGCCAGCAGCCCCGGGGTGAATAATTCACCCCTCCACTTT.

There are a few counts of this clonotype. The gene calls are TRBV4-2 and TRBJ2-1; D remains ambiguous. The CDR3 length is 15 residues. Trimming cost V 0 bases and J 4 bases, with 10 bases left between them. CDR1 and CDR2 from the germline V gene are LGHNA and YNFKEQ. As DNA, the CDR3 is TGTGCCAGCAGCCAAGAATCGTGGGAATACAATGAGCAGTTCTTC. Translated, it gives CASSQESWEYNEQFF.

The sample holds a few counts of this clonotype. V and J are TRBV20-1 and TRBJ1-4; D is unresolved. From germline, CDR1 is DFQATT and CDR2 SNEGSKA (reference sequence). The CDR3 has 14 residues. The V gene lost 6 bases and the J gene lost 5 bases, with 16 bases spanning the gap. The CDR3 coding sequence is TGCAGTGCCCTGCTTAAGGGTGGGAATGAAAAACTGTTTTTT. It encodes CSALLKGGNEKLFF.

Many counts were recorded for this clonotype. V and J are TRBV12-3 or TRBV12-4 and TRBJ2-1, with 10 nucleotides matching TRBD1. V was clipped by 6 bases and J by 6 bases; unmatched bases: 8. The length of the CDR3 is 15 residues. The CDR3 loop is CASSAGQGFGNEQFF. CDR3 bases: TGTGCCAGCAGCGCGGGACAGGGGTTCGGCAATGAGCAGTTCTTC.

The chain combines TRBV7-8 with TRBJ2-7; a possible D gene is TRBD1 (6 bases). CDR3 length equals 14 residues. Germline V gives CDR1 SGHVS, CDR2 FQNEAQ. The V gene lost 5 bases and the J gene lost 0 bases, with 11 bases spanning the gap. The CDR3 region has the DNA TGTGCCAGCAGCCCGGGACATAACTCCTACGAGCAGTACTTC. Its translation: CASSPGHNSYEQYF.

V and J are TRBV6-1 and TRBJ2-1; D is unclear. The CDR3 is 11 residues long. Trimming pared 2 bases from V and 15 bases from J, leaving 11 bases between. The germline CDR1 and CDR2 sequences are MNHNS and SASEGT. The DNA of the CDR3 is TGTGCCAGCAGTGAATTTGGGAAACGGTTCTTC. Residues: CASSEFGKRFF.

Ten or more counts support this clonotype. The V gene is TRBV12-3 or TRBV12-4, the J gene TRBJ2-1; weak D call: TRBD2 (5 bases). The CDR3 spans 16 residues. V was pared by 1 base and J by 4 bases, with 14 bases between. CDR3 protein: CASSLGGQRSYNEQFF. CDR3 coding DNA: TGTGCCAGCAGTTTAGGTGGCCAGCGGAGTTACAATGAGCAGTTCTTC.

This clonotype was picked up a small number of times. This chain uses TRBV5-1 with TRBJ2-6; D might be TRBD2 (6 bases). Germline CDR1 and CDR2: SGHRS and YFSETQ. Trimming took off 4 bases at V and 2 bases at J, with 19 bases between the two ends. The CDR3 runs 18 residues. Here the CDR3 reads CASSAAGLGVTGANVLTF. DNA of the CDR3: TGCGCCAGCAGCGCCGCGGGACTTGGGGTGACTGGGGCCAACGTCCTGACTTTC.

The chain recombines TRBV5-1 with TRBJ2-1; 8 bases are shared with TRBD2. The CDR3 sequence is 15 residues long. Germline CDR1 SGHRS, CDR2 YFSETQ. Trimming cost V 4 bases and J 8 bases; bases outside gene matches: 11. The DNA of the CDR3 is TGCGCCAGCAGCCGCGCCCCAGCGGGAGTAGATGAGCAGTTCTTC. Translation gives CASSRAPAGVDEQFF.

This clonotype has just a few counts. The chain links TRBV15 to TRBJ1-6; no reliable D call. This CDR3 has 16 residues. The germline V and J ends were trimmed by 1 base and 7 bases, with 14 bases remaining between them. Germline assignment: CDR1 LNHNV and CDR2 YYDKDF (reference sequence). Here the CDR3 DNA reads TGTGCCACCAGCAGAGGTCGGATGCGGATAAATTCACCCCTCCACTTT. Translated, it gives CATSRGRMRINSPLHF.

This clonotype was counted between two and nine times. The rearrangement joins TRBV10-2 to TRBJ2-1; 7 nucleotides align to TRBD2. CDR1 WSHSY and CDR2 SAAADI come from the germline V gene. There are 15 residues in the CDR3. Trimming cost V 3 bases and J 6 bases; bases outside gene matches: 8. CDR3 residues: CASSDPTGRFNEQFF. In DNA form, the CDR3 reads TGCGCCAGCAGTGACCCCACCGGGAGGTTCAATGAGCAGTTCTTC.

The chain recombines TRBV3-1 with TRBJ2-7, with D possibly being TRBD1 (5 bases). Trimming left V 4 bases short and J 2 bases short, with 12 bases between. This CDR3 contains 14 residues. The germline V gene has CDR1 LGHDT and CDR2 YNNKEL (reference sequence). This CDR3 is CASSRTRVPYEQYF. The CDR3 DNA is TGTGCCAGCAGCCGAACCAGGGTACCCTACGAGCAGTACTTC.

This clonotype was found many times. The gene calls are TRBV18 and TRBJ2-2; D unresolved. The V gene's germline CDR1 is KGHSH and CDR2 LQKENI. Trimming pared 6 bases from V and 4 bases from J, leaving 21 bases between. This CDR3 comprises 17 residues. For the CDR3, the DNA is TGTGCCAGCTCGCAAGAACCGATTCCGTTAGGCACCGGGGAGCTGTTTTTT. This codes for CASSQEPIPLGTGELFF.